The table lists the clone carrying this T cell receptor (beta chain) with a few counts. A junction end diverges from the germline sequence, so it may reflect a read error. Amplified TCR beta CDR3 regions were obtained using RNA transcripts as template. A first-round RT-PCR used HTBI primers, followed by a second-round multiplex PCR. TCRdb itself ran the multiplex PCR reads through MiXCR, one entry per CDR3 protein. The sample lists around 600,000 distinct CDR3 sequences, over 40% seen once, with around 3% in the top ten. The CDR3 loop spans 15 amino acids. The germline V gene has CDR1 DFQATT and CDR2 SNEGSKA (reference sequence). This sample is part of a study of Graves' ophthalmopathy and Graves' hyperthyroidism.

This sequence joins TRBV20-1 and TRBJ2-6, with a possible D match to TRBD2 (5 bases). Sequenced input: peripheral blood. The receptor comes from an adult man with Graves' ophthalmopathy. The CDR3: CSAGDAGTGANVLTF. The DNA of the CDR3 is TGCAGTGCTGGAGATGCGGGTACTGGGGCCAACGTCCTGACTTTC.